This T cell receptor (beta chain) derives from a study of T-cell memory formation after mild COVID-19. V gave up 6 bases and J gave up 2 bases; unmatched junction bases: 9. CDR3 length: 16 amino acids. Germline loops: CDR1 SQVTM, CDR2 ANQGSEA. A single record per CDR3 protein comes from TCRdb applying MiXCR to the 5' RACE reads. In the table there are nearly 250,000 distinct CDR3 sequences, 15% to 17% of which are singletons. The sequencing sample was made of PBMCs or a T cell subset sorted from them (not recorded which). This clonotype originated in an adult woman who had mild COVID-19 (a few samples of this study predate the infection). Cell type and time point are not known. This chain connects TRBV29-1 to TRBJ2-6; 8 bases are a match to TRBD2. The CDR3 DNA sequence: TGCAGCGTGGGGTCGAGCGGGAGAGCTGGGGCCAACGTCCTGACTTTC. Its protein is CSVGSSGRAGANVLTF.